This TCR beta chain stems from a study of T cell changes during pregnancy in multiple sclerosis. This CDR3 has 13 residues. The germline CDR1 and CDR2 sequences are MNHEY and SMNVEV (reference sequence). J gave up 7 bases and V 3 bases, and 6 bases lay outside the gene matches. The protocol was immunoSEQ multiplex PCR, while the TCRdb copy is restricted to in-frame clones and leaves out a portion. The table includes about 94,000 clones, roughly 93% detected once. This TCR derives from a female donor with multiple sclerosis, enrolled in a pregnancy study. The material sequenced was peripheral blood, taken in the third trimester of pregnancy. V gene TRBV27 combines with J gene TRBJ2-7; 7 bases agree with TRBD1. This chain's CDR3 is CASSFDRVGEQYF. For the CDR3, the DNA is TGTGCCAGCAGTTTTGACAGGGTTGGTGAGCAGTACTTC.